This T cell receptor beta chain emerged from a study of cytomegalovirus exposure and HLA in healthy donors. Regarding this clone: Its antigen is unknown.

The germline V gene has CDR1 ENHRY and CDR2 SYGVKD. CDR3 length equals 14 residues. The ends lost 4 bases at V and 16 bases at J; junction bases unmatched: 16. Study-level findings and limits: Follow-up analysis found HLA locus-dependent TCR association rates, highest for DRB1 and lowest for HLA-C.

PCR involved 60 Vbeta and 13 Jbeta primers. TCRdb's copy holds only in-frame clones and misses some; the assay was immunoSEQ multiplex PCR. The sample consists of about 180,000 clones, 60% to 80% of them appearing once. The sequencing input was PBMCs. This TCR came from a man in his forties in good health and CMV-seropositive. V gene TRBV10-3 combines with J gene TRBJ2-1; 7 bases line up with TRBD2. CDR3 nucleotides: TGTGCCATCAGTGCGAGTCTAGTGAGGACTAGTGGTTTCTTC. Encoded protein: CAISASLVRTSGFF.